The 5 T cell receptor beta chains presented below share a single source sample, sequenced in a study of blood T cell repertoires in COVID-19. Here immunoSEQ multiplex PCR was the method, and the copy in TCRdb shows in-frame clones only, minus some. The repertoire has 70,000 or so clones, roughly 89% of them found once; the top ten carry around 6.3%. Sequencing was carried out using peripheral blood. Source of these receptors: a woman aged 45-65 years with acute or convalescent COVID-19.

A single count supports this clone. The chain links TRBV19 to TRBJ2-7; TRBD1 might be the D (6 bases). Germline lookup yields CDR1 LNHDA and CDR2 SQIVND (reference sequence). The CDR3 is 14 residues long. V lost 5 bases to trimming and J lost 0 bases, with 11 bases between them. In nucleotides, the CDR3 is TGTGCCAGTAGTGTCTCAGGGGACTCCTACGAGCAGTACTTC. Translation: CASSVSGDSYEQYF.

This chain links TRBV19 with TRBJ2-7; 8 nucleotides align to TRBD1. CDR3 length equals 14 residues. V trimming: 6 bases; J trimming: 3 bases; junction bases outside the gene matches: 7. Germline CDR1 and CDR2: LNHDA and SQIVND (reference sequence). Here the CDR3 reads CASRRGQGLYEQYF. The CDR3 DNA reads as TGTGCCAGTAGGAGAGGACAGGGACTCTACGAGCAGTACTTC. Together with reference TRBV19 and TRBJ2-7, the CDR3 gives the full variable domain: DGGITQSPKYLFRKEGQNVTLSCEQNLNHDAMYWYRQDPGQGLRLIYYSQIVNDFQKGDIAEGYSVSREKKESFPLTVTSAQKNPTAFYLCASRRGQGLYEQYFGPGTRLTVT.

The genes are TRBV28 and TRBJ1-5; TRBD1 matches 7 bases. There are 14 residues in the CDR3. The germline V gene encodes CDR1 MDHEN and CDR2 SYDVKM. Trimming at V came to 8 bases and at J to 6 bases, leaving 10 bases not matched to a gene. The CDR3 here is CASGGQSGGQPQHF. In DNA, the CDR3 is TGTGCCAGCGGGGGACAGTCTGGGGGTCAGCCCCAGCATTTT.

This chain links TRBV27 with TRBJ1-2; D remains ambiguous. The V gene lost 3 bases and the J gene lost 3 bases, with 8 bases spanning the gap. Germline V gene data show CDR1 as MNHEY and CDR2 as SMNVEV (reference sequence). The CDR3 covers 13 residues. The CDR3 here is CASSFKEDYGYTF. Here the CDR3 DNA reads TGTGCCAGCAGTTTTAAGGAGGACTATGGCTACACCTTC.

This chain uses TRBV7-2 with TRBJ1-1, with a possible D match to TRBD1 (5 bases). The CDR3 spans 14 residues. V lost 5 bases and J lost 8, with 18 bases in between. Germline V gives CDR1 SGHTA, CDR2 FQGNSA. The CDR3: CASSPTGGEREAFF. The CDR3, as DNA: TGTGCCAGCAGCCCGACCGGGGGGGAGAGGGAAGCTTTCTTT.